This TCR beta chain was retrieved from a study of T cells in Graves' hyperthyroidism and ophthalmopathy. Overall study findings and caveats: Ophthalmopathy and stable hyperthyroidism were separated by a 13 V-J model.

Patients with uncontrolled infections, other autoimmune diseases, pregnancy or lactation were excluded. This clonotype was seen more than once but under ten times. Its target is unknown. Germline loops: CDR1 MDHEN, CDR2 SYDVKM. CDR3 length: 13 amino acids. Between the trimmed V and J ends, which lost 3 bases and 4 bases, there was a span of 9 bases. Regions amplified from RNA transcripts were the TCR beta CDR3 regions. Researchers ran a first-round RT-PCR on the TCR CDR3 using the HTBI primer set. Via MiXCR, TCRdb re-called the multiplex PCR reads, giving one row per CDR3 protein. Among some 98,000 distinct CDR3 sequences listed, roughly 40% were seen once.

Source material: peripheral blood or thyroid tissue (not recorded which). The chain couples TRBV28 to TRBJ1-2; D is undetermined. The TCR originated in a woman in her thirties with Graves' hyperthyroidism. The CDR3, as DNA: TGTGCCAGCAGTTTGGGCAGGATCTATGGCTACACCTTC. Amino acids: CASSLGRIYGYTF.